This T cell receptor beta chain was profiled in a study of blood T cell repertoires in COVID-19. Study context: From the United States, Italy and Spain came samples of acute and convalescent COVID-19. PBMCs, B-cell-depleted T cells, or T cells were the source of the cDNA or gDNA that made up the material.

Trimming pared 3 bases from V and 4 bases from J, leaving 6 bases between. The CDR3 length is 11 residues. Germline CDR1 is DFQATT and CDR2 is SNEGSKA (reference sequence). Per the original data handling: Scientists estimated how many nucleated cells there were by amplifying reference gene primers. The repertoire was sequenced with immunoSEQ multiplex PCR; TCRdb's copy has only in-frame clones and lacks some. That table is the source of V, J and clone size, and D and trimming were worked out from the DNA. The table records 200,000 to 300,000 clones, about 90% of them present only once. V and J are TRBV20-1 and TRBJ2-5; D not resolved. This sequence was found in a man aged 55-75 years who had recovered from COVID-19. Sequenced: peripheral blood. The CDR3 nucleotides are TGCAGTGCTAGTGTCGGAGAGACCCAGTACTTC. It encodes CSASVGETQYF.